A single sample is the source of the 3 T cell receptor beta chains below, sequenced in a study of blood T cell repertoires in COVID-19. Method: immunoSEQ multiplex PCR; TCRdb's copy keeps in-frame clones and lacks some. The sample lists about 180,000 clones; about three quarters were seen once. Sequencing was done on a sample of peripheral blood. The origin of the receptors is a woman of 80 years or more with COVID-19, enrolled during active disease.

The rearrangement links TRBV5-4 to TRBJ1-6; D might be TRBD1 (5 bases). The germline gives CDR1 SGHNT, CDR2 YYREEE (reference sequence). The CDR3 is made up of 15 amino acids. Trimming pared 6 bases from V and 7 bases from J, leaving 17 bases between. CDR3 bases: TGTGCCAGCACAGCTACAGACAGACAAAATTCACCCCTCCACTTT. Translation: CASTATDRQNSPLHF.

The rearrangement links TRBV5-6 to TRBJ1-2, with 8 bases matching TRBD1. CDR1 and CDR2 (germline): SGHDT, YYEEEE. V lost 4 bases and J lost 7; bases outside the gene matches: 15. The CDR3 has 16 residues. The CDR3 bases are TGTGCCAGCAGCCCTGGGACAGGAAGGTTTGTAGGTGGCTACACCTTC. Protein sequence: CASSPGTGRFVGGYTF.

The V gene is TRBV19, the J gene TRBJ1-2; the D gene is possibly TRBD1 (5 bases). Germline CDR1 and CDR2: LNHDA and SQIVND (reference sequence). The CDR3 is made up of 13 amino acids. Trimming took 5 bases from V and 8 from J, leaving 15 bases between them. CDR3 sequence reads: CASSLPRGFGYTF. The CDR3 nucleotides read TGTGCCAGTAGTCTGCCTAGGGGATTCGGCTACACCTTC.